This entry is about one T cell receptor beta chain. This CDR3 contains 12 residues. In germline, CDR1 is SGHTA, CDR2 FQGNSA. The germline V and J ends were trimmed by 2 bases and 7 bases, with 6 bases remaining between them. The data were taken from a study of control samples from healthy donors and cancer patients. The repertoire was sequenced with immunoSEQ multiplex PCR; TCRdb's copy has only in-frame clones and lacks some. The table has about 82,000 clones, 87% seen once. The TCR comes from a man aged 50-60 years in good health. The chain is built from TRBV7-2 and TRBJ1-5; D not certain. Sequenced material: blood. The CDR3 is CASSLYAQPQHF. The CDR3 DNA reads TGTGCCAGCAGCTTATATGCGCAGCCCCAGCATTTT.